The sequence of this T cell receptor (beta chain) was determined in a study of T cells expressing NK-cell markers. In the study overall: It was sorted CD3+CD56+NKG2C+, CD3+CD56+NKG2C- and CD3+CD56-NKG2C+ T cells that supplied the TCR beta repertoires.

TCRdb reprocessed the 5' RACE reads and keeps a single row for each CDR3 protein, giving no DNA. Its listing shows 160,000 or so distinct CDR3 sequences. Germline values: CDR1 SNHLY, CDR2 FYNNEI. CDR3 length: 14 amino acids. Points on this clonotype: The antigen is not known.

The study's findings and limits: Whether expanded NKG2C+ T cell clones recognized HCMV stayed uncertain. For over 5 donors, the dominant NKG2C+ clonotypes made up about 1.0-7.5% of their CD8+ T cells. One observes that, in a few donors, these clonotypes were also the leading ones within the CD3+CD56-NKG2C+ fraction.

The chain recombines TRBV2 with TRBJ2-3. The sequencing input was blood T cells: a sorted CD56 or NKG2C T cell subset, CD4+ or CD8+ T cells, or bulk PBMC T cells (not recorded which). The clonotype was recovered from a woman between 18 and 70 years old in good health. The CDR3: CASGSASSTDTQYF.